The clone carrying this T cell receptor (beta chain) was recorded many times. Investigators prepared the TCR beta libraries by applying iRepertoire HTBI primers and Arm-PCR of CDR3 regions. TCRdb re-called the multiplex PCR reads through MiXCR, storing one row per CDR3 protein. This sample yields about 560,000 distinct CDR3 sequences, of which approximately 16% are seen a single time; 9.5% to 15% belongs to the top ten. This sample was taken from a study of regulatory T cells in long-lasting Graves disease. The time point is: newly diagnosed GD, antithyroid drugs for less than 3 months. PBMCs were the source of the RNA used for TCR sequencing. This CDR3 region has 13 residues. The ends were cut back, 4 bases at V and 0 bases at J, with 6 bases in the middle. CDR1 and CDR2 from the germline V gene are SGHNT and YYREEE (reference sequence). The same sample was also used in a study of T cells in Graves' hyperthyroidism and ophthalmopathy.

The chain couples TRBV5-4 to TRBJ2-3; D remains ambiguous. The source of this sequence is a man aged 18 to 35 with Graves disease. The material was peripheral blood mononuclear cells (PBMCs), obtained at new diagnosis, from a patient treated with antithyroid drugs. CDR3: CASSPQSTDTQYF. CDR3 DNA sequence: TGTGCCAGCAGCCCCCAGAGCACAGATACGCAGTATTTT.